The source of this T cell receptor beta chain is a study of blood T cell repertoires in COVID-19. This CDR3 region has 17 residues. Germline values: CDR1 SNHLY, CDR2 FYNNEI. V lost 0 bases and J lost 8, with 19 bases in between. In assigning cohorts, the study relied on participant-reported clinical history. Before they entered the study, exposed participants had met a COVID-19 case within 2 weeks. Repertoires were generated with immunoSEQ multiplex PCR, while TCRdb's copy carries only in-frame clones and drops some. The table records around 220,000 clones, around 89% of them present only once. Input material: PBMCs or T cells enriched from blood (not recorded which). The receptor was derived from a man aged 25 to 45 who had been exposed to COVID-19. The V call is TRBV2, the J call TRBJ1-4, with D possibly TRBD1 on 5 matching bases. The DNA of the CDR3 is TGTGCCAGCAGTGAAGCGCTTCTGGAGGGGATCGGCGAAAAACTGTTTTTT. It is translated as CASSEALLEGIGEKLFF.